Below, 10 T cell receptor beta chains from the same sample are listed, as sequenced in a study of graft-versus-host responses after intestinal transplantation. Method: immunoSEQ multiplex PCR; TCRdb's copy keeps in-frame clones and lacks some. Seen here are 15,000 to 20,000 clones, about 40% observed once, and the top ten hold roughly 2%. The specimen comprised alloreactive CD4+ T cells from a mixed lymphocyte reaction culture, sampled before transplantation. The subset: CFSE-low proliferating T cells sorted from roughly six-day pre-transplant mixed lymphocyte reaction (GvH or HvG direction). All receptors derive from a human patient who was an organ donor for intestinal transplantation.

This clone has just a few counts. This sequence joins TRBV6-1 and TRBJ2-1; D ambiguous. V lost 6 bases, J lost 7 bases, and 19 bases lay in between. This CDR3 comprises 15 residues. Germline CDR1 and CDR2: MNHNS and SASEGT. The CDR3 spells CASRMTPPPGNEQFF. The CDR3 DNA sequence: TGTGCCAGCAGAATGACTCCCCCCCCCGGGAATGAGCAGTTCTTC.

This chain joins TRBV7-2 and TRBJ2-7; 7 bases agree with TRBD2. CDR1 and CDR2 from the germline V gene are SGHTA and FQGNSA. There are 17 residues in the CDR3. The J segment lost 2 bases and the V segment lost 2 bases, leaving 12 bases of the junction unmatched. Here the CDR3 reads CASSLQGSGWLAYEQYF. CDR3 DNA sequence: TGTGCCAGCAGCTTACAGGGTAGCGGGTGGCTAGCCTACGAGCAGTACTTC.

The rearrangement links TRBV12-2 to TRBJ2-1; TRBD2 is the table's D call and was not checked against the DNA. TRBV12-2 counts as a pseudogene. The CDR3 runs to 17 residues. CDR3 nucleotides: TGTGCAAGTCGCTTACCGGGCGGGTTGGGACTAGCGGGAGAGCAGTTCTTC. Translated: CASRLPGGLGLAGEQFF.

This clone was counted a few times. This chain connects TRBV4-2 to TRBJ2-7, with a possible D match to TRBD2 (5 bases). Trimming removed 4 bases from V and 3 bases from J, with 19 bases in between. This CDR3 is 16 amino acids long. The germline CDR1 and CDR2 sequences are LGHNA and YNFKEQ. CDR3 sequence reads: CASSPASYRTFYEQYF. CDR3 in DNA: TGTGCCAGCAGCCCCGCCTCATACCGGACTTTCTACGAGCAGTACTTC.

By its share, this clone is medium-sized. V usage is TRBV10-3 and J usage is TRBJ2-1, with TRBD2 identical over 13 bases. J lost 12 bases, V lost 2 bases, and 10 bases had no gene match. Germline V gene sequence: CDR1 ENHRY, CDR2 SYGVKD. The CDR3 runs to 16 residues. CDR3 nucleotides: TGTGCCATCAGTGAGGGCCCGGGACTAGCGGGATCGGGGCAGTTCTTC. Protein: CAISEGPGLAGSGQFF.

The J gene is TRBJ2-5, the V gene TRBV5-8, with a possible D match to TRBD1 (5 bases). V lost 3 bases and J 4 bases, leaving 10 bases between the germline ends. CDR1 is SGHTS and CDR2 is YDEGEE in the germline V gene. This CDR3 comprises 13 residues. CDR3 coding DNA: TGTGCCAGCAGCTCAGAAGGGGTAGAGACCCAGTACTTC. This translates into CASSSEGVETQYF.

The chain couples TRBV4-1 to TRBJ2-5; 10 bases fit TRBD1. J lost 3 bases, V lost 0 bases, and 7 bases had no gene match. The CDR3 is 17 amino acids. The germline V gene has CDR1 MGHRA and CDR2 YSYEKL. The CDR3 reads CASSQDPTGTGEETQYF. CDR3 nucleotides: TGCGCCAGCAGCCAAGATCCTACCGGGACAGGGGAAGAGACCCAGTACTTC.

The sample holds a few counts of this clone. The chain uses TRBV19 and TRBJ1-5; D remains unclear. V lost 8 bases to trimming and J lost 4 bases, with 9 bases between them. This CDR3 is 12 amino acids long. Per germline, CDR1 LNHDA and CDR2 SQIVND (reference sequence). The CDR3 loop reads CASSNLNQPQHF. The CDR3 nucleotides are TGTGCCAGTTCCAACCTTAATCAGCCCCAGCATTTT.

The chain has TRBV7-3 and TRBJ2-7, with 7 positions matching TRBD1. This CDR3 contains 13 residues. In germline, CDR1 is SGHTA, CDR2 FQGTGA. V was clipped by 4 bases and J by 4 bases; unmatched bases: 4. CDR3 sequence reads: CASSYRTGYEQYF. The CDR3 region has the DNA TGTGCCAGCAGCTACAGGACAGGATACGAGCAGTACTTC.

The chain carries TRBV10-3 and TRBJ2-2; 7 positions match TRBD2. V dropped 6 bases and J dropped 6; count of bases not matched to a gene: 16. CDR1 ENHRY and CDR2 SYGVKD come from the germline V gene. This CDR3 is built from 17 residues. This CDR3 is CAISSGRAGELAGELFF. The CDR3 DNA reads TGTGCCATCAGCAGTGGTAGGGCGGGAGAATTAGCCGGGGAGCTGTTTTTT.